The 10 T cell receptor beta chains below were found in one sample sequenced in a study of shared clonotypes between healthy human individuals. The assay was immunoSEQ multiplex PCR, and TCRdb's table has in-frame clones only and misses some. Among under 2,000,000 clones listed, over 85% were seen once. Naive CD8 cells comprised CD45RO-negative, CCR7-positively selected cells, excluding terminally differentiated effector memory CD45RA+ cells. The sequenced sample was naive CD8+ T cells sorted from blood. Source of these receptors: a man younger than 35 in good health.

In its sample, this clone was seen a few times. Other DNA variants within this sample encode the same CDR3. The chain joins TRBV19 to TRBJ1-4; D is ambiguous. This CDR3 contains 11 residues. Germline V CDR1 and CDR2: LNHDA, SQIVND (reference sequence). The V and J ends lost 3 bases and 8 bases respectively, with 4 bases between them. CDR3 DNA: TGTGCCAGTAGTATGGGCGAAAAACTGTTTTTT. As protein: CASSMGEKLFF.

The CDR3, as DNA: TGCGCCAGCAGCCAAGGCGGAGGGTACTATGGCTACACCTTC. It specifies CASSQGGGYYGYTF. The V and J genes are TRBV4-3 and TRBJ1-2, with D unresolved. In germline, CDR1 is LGHNA, CDR2 YSLEER. CDR3 size: 14 residues. Trimming cost V 1 base and J 3 bases, with 9 bases left between them.

The V gene is TRBV6-6, the J gene TRBJ2-4; D is possibly TRBD1 (7 bases). V gave up 5 bases and J gave up 10 bases, with 21 bases separating them. Germline lookup yields CDR1 MNHNY and CDR2 SVGAGI (reference sequence). The CDR3 has 15 residues. CDR3 nucleotides: TGTGCCAGCAGTCACGTAGACCAGGGGGGAAGAATTCAGTACTTC. It encodes CASSHVDQGGRIQYF.

Comment on this clone: In the same sample, other DNA sequences code for this CDR3. This rearrangement joins TRBV5-1 to TRBJ2-1; TRBD2 aligns across 7 bases. V lost 1 base, J lost 3 bases, and 4 bases stayed unmatched. Germline CDR1 and CDR2: SGHRS and YFSETQ. This CDR3 is 15 amino acids long. DNA for the CDR3: TGCGCCAGCAGCTTGTCTAGCGGCGTCTACAATGAGCAGTTCTTC. This sequence encodes CASSLSSGVYNEQFF.

The rearrangement joins TRBV5-8 to TRBJ1-2; TRBD1 might be the D (5 bases). The CDR3 sequence is 14 residues long. V dropped 1 base and J dropped 4 bases, with 11 bases sitting between them. Germline CDR1 is SGHTS and CDR2 is YDEGEE. The chain's CDR3 is CASSLRGFGYGYTF. The CDR3, as DNA: TGTGCCAGCAGCTTGAGGGGTTTTGGCTATGGCTACACCTTC.

About this clone: This sample includes further DNA sequences coding for the same CDR3. This rearrangement joins TRBV28 to TRBJ2-5, with 7 bases aligning to TRBD1. V shed 6 bases and J 5 bases; nucleotides not matched to a gene: 9. The CDR3 extends over 14 amino acids. Germline-derived CDR1 and CDR2 are MDHEN and SYDVKM. The CDR3 region has the DNA TGTGCCAGCAGCCTGACAGGGCTCGGGGAGACCCAGTACTTC. This codes for CASSLTGLGETQYF.

The rearrangement uses TRBV27 and TRBJ2-7; 10 bases line up with TRBD2. CDR1 is MNHEY, CDR2 SMNVEV, per germline (reference sequence). Unmatched junction bases numbered 4, after V lost 5 bases and J lost 3 bases. The CDR3 is 14 residues long. The CDR3 reads CASSTSGTSYEQYF. The CDR3 DNA follows: TGTGCCAGCAGTACTAGCGGGACCAGCTACGAGCAGTACTTC.

The chain is built from TRBV6-5 and TRBJ2-2, with D possibly TRBD2 on 5 matching bases. This CDR3 region has 15 residues. Deletions cut 0 bases from V and 2 bases from J, with 7 bases between. In germline, CDR1 is MNHEY, CDR2 SVGAGI. CDR3 coding DNA: TGTGCCAGCAGTTACTCGGAGGATAACACCGGGGAGCTGTTTTTT. Translated, it gives CASSYSEDNTGELFF.

The chain couples TRBV15 to TRBJ1-4; 7 positions match TRBD1. The CDR3 runs 16 residues. With V trimmed by 1 base and J by 0 bases, 2 bases remained unmatched. Germline V CDR1 and CDR2: LNHNV, YYDKDF (reference sequence). CDR3 amino acids: CATSRGTGATNEKLFF. The CDR3 DNA reads as TGTGCCACCAGCAGAGGGACAGGAGCAACTAATGAAAAACTGTTTTTT.

The V and J genes are TRBV7-8 and TRBJ1-5, with a tentative D call TRBD1 (6 bases). Trimming stripped 3 bases from V and 0 bases from J, with 12 bases between. The CDR3 is made up of 16 amino acids. Germline loops: CDR1 SGHVS, CDR2 FQNEAQ. CDR3 DNA sequence: TGTGCCAGCAGCTTCAGGGGCCCTAATAGCAATCAGCCCCAGCATTTT. This translates into CASSFRGPNSNQPQHF.